The sequence of this T cell receptor beta chain was determined in a study of blood T cells in healthy people across ages. Study-wide results and caveats: When set beside aged donors, long-lived donors presented more naive CD4+ cells and higher diversity. Per million T cells, the diversity of TCR beta decreased roughly linearly as age advanced.

The CDR3 covers 16 residues. V shed 3 bases, J shed 7 bases, and the junction held 7 bases outside the gene matches. The germline CDR1 and CDR2 sequences are LGHNA and YSLEER. This clonotype was found many times. Its specificity is unknown. A second PCR of about 7 to 12 cycles used a sample-barcoded 5' primer and a J-beta primer mix. Each cDNA molecule carried a tag from a template-switch adaptor that contained 12 random nucleotides. One entry per CDR3 protein, called by TCRdb with MiXCR from the 5' RACE reads. The table shows 870,000 or so distinct CDR3 sequences, with more than 25% occurring only once. Peripheral blood was drawn, around 9.3 milliliters per donor.

Specimen: blood. The rearrangement joins TRBV4-3 to TRBJ2-1; 12 positions match TRBD2. The sequence came from a woman aged 80 or older in good health. The CDR3 DNA reads as TGCGCCAGCAGCCAGTCTAGCGGGGGGGCCGGAAATGAGCAGTTCTTC. This translates into CASSQSSGGAGNEQFF.